The 2 T cell receptor beta chains below were found in one sample sequenced in a study of blood T cell repertoires in COVID-19. Profiling relied on immunoSEQ multiplex PCR, and the TCRdb table lists in-frame clones only, not all of them. The repertoire holds some 80,000 clones, with 87% as singletons. Sequencing was carried out using peripheral blood. Every receptor here comes from a woman older than 75 with active or convalescent COVID-19.

This clone was detected only once. The chain combines TRBV19 with TRBJ2-2, with TRBD1 identical over 11 bases. The V segment lost 9 bases and the J segment 5 bases; nucleotides outside the gene matches: 2. The CDR3 runs 13 residues. Germline-derived CDR1 and CDR2 are LNHDA and SQIVND (reference sequence). CDR3 nucleotide sequence: TGTGCCAGCGGGACAGGGGGGACCGGGGAGCTGTTTTTT. Its translation is CASGTGGTGELFF.

This clone appeared a single time. The chain links TRBV29-1 to TRBJ2-4; 9 bases align to TRBD1. Germline V CDR1 and CDR2: SQVTM, ANQGSEA. The V gene end was trimmed by 3 bases and the J gene end by 5 bases; junction bases not matched to a gene: 5. The CDR3 extends over 14 amino acids. CDR3 in amino acids: CSVEWTGVQNIQYF. The CDR3 nucleotides read TGCAGCGTTGAGTGGACAGGGGTTCAAAACATTCAGTACTTC. The complete variable domain, with remaining parts taken from reference TRBV29-1 and TRBJ2-4, reads SAVISQKPSRDICQRGTSLTIQCQVDSQVTMMFWYRQQPGQSLTLIATANQGSEATYESGFVIDKFPISRPNLTFSTLTVSNMSPEDSSIYLCSVEWTGVQNIQYFGAGTRLSVL.